This T cell receptor beta chain was documented in a study of blood T cell repertoires in COVID-19. Turning to the study itself: PBMCs, B-cell-depleted T cells, or T cells were the source of the cDNA or gDNA that made up the material.

Only in-frame clones appear in the TCRdb table, and some are missing; sequencing was by immunoSEQ multiplex PCR. There are over 150,000 clones in the sample; 82% occur only once, and over 9.5% lies in the top ten. Germline CDR1 reads LGHDT; CDR2 reads YNNKEL (reference sequence). This CDR3 is built from 13 residues. V was clipped by 4 bases and J by 2 bases, with 8 bases between them. The receptor comes from a woman aged 80 or over with active or convalescent COVID-19. Sequenced material: peripheral blood. The chain is built from TRBV3-1 (or the pseudogene TRBV3-2) and TRBJ2-5; D gene ambiguous. This chain's CDR3 is CASSLSIQETQYF. CDR3 in DNA: TGTGCCAGCAGCCTTAGCATTCAAGAGACCCAGTACTTC.